This T cell receptor (beta chain) appears in the sequencing data of a study of T cells in Graves' hyperthyroidism and ophthalmopathy. Regarding the study as a whole: In blood, most of the thyroid clonotypes expanded above 0.001 were also present.

Amplification targeted TCR beta CDR3 regions from RNA transcripts. A first-round RT-PCR of the TCR CDR3 used the HTBI primer set. TCRdb used MiXCR to reprocess the multiplex PCR reads, holding one entry per CDR3 protein. Counted here are hundreds of thousands of distinct CDR3 sequences, around 20% occurring once; the ten biggest clones make up roughly a third. For this clonotype: Its specificity is unknown.

CDR1 and CDR2 from the germline V gene are DFQATT and SNEGSKA (reference sequence). J lost 4 bases, V lost 4 bases, and 2 bases had no gene match. CDR3 size: 12 residues. The source of this sequence is a man aged 30 to 39 with Graves' ophthalmopathy. This chain uses TRBV20-1 with TRBJ2-3; 7 bases are shared with TRBD2. The specimen was blood. The CDR3 protein is CSAMLAADTQYF. In nucleotides, the CDR3 is TGCAGTGCTATGCTAGCGGCAGATACGCAGTATTTT.